These 20 T cell receptor beta chains were all obtained from the same sample, sequenced in a study of CD4 T cells in relation to SARS-CoV-2 and coronaviruses. Produced via immunoSEQ multiplex PCR; TCRdb's table is partial and in-frame only. The table shows about 40,000 clones, with 70% to 85% occurring only once. These receptors are not linked to any known antigen. Sequencing was done on a sample of memory CD4+ T cells from PBMCs, cultured in vitro. The receptors come from an adult with COVID-19.

This clone was seen more than once but under ten times. The chain is built from TRBV5-1 and TRBJ2-1; a weak D match, TRBD1 (6 bases). Looked up from germline, CDR1 is SGHRS and CDR2 is YFSETQ. There are 15 residues in the CDR3. V lost 4 bases and J lost 0, with 11 bases in between. The CDR3 region has the DNA TGCGCCAGCAGCACGGGACACAGCTCCTACAATGAGCAGTTCTTC. Amino acid sequence: CASSTGHSSYNEQFF.

The chain links TRBV19 to TRBJ1-2; TRBD1 aligns across 9 bases. The CDR3 is 14 residues long. V gave up 8 bases and J gave up 7 bases; unmatched junction bases: 11. The germline CDR1 and CDR2 sequences are LNHDA and SQIVND (reference sequence). The CDR3 loop is CASEARTGAFGYTF. In DNA, the CDR3 is TGTGCCAGTGAAGCTCGGACAGGGGCATTTGGCTACACCTTC.

The CDR3 region has the DNA TGTGCCAGCTCAAAAGAACAAGAGACCCAGTACTTC. This codes for CASSKEQETQYF. The chain carries TRBV18 and TRBJ2-5; D is ambiguous. The CDR3 covers 12 residues. Trimming removed 5 bases from V and 2 bases from J, with 6 bases in between. Germline V CDR1 and CDR2: KGHSH, LQKENI. Full variable domain (outside the CDR3, taken from reference TRBV18 and TRBJ2-5): NAGVMQNPRHLVRRRGQEARLRCSPMKGHSHVYWYRQLPEEGLKFMVYLQKENIIDESGMPKERFSAEFPKEGPSILRIQQVVRGDSAAYFCASSKEQETQYFGPGTRLLVL.

The CDR3, as DNA: TGTGCCAGCAGCTTACACGGGACTAGCGGAACCAAGGGGGACACCGGGGAGCTGTTTTTT. Translated: CASSLHGTSGTKGDTGELFF. The chain has TRBV13 and TRBJ2-2; 11 nucleotides line up with TRBD2. Germline CDR1 is PRHDT and CDR2 is FYEKMQ (reference sequence). The CDR3 loop spans 20 amino acids. J lost 3 bases, V lost 2 bases, and 14 bases had no gene match.

Only one count was recorded for this clone. The chain employs TRBV19 and TRBJ1-2; D is ambiguous. The V gene's germline CDR1 is LNHDA and CDR2 SQIVND (reference sequence). V lost 4 bases, J lost 2 bases, and 14 bases lay in between. The CDR3 totals 15 residues. The CDR3 is CASSNRGNANYGYTF. In nucleotides, the CDR3 is TGTGCCAGTAGTAATAGAGGGAATGCAAACTATGGCTACACCTTC. Complete variable domain (other parts from reference TRBV19 and TRBJ1-2): DGGITQSPKYLFRKEGQNVTLSCEQNLNHDAMYWYRQDPGQGLRLIYYSQIVNDFQKGDIAEGYSVSREKKESFPLTVTSAQKNPTAFYLCASSNRGNANYGYTFGSGTRLTVV.

The chain links TRBV2 to TRBJ2-3; weak D call: TRBD2 (5 bases). This CDR3 is 15 amino acids long. V was clipped by 4 bases and J by 0 bases, with 11 bases between them. CDR1 and CDR2 from the germline V gene are SNHLY and FYNNEI. CDR3 bases: TGTGCCAGCAGTGGTTTTAGCGCAAGCACAGATACGCAGTATTTT. Protein sequence: CASSGFSASTDTQYF.

The chain links TRBV2 to TRBJ2-5; D is uncertain. V dropped 6 bases and J dropped 2 bases, with 4 bases sitting between them. The CDR3 covers 11 residues. The V gene's germline CDR1 is SNHLY and CDR2 FYNNEI. The CDR3 DNA reads TGTGCCAGCAGGGCTCAAGAGACCCAGTACTTC. It encodes CASRAQETQYF.

The gene calls are TRBV7-9 and TRBJ2-1; possibly TRBD1 for D (6 bases). The CDR3 is made up of 14 amino acids. The ends were cut back, 5 bases at V and 3 bases at J, with 11 bases in the middle. Germline V CDR1 and CDR2: SEHNR, FQNEAQ (reference sequence). The CDR3 loop is CASSRDTVYNEQFF. The CDR3 DNA is TGTGCCAGCAGCCGGGACACTGTCTACAATGAGCAGTTCTTC.

J is TRBJ2-3 and V is TRBV5-1; D is uncertain. CDR1 and CDR2 (germline): SGHRS, YFSETQ. Between the trimmed V and J ends, which lost 0 bases and 0 bases, there was a span of 5 bases. The CDR3 runs to 14 residues. CDR3 amino acids: CASSLGSSTDTQYF. The DNA of the CDR3 is TGCGCCAGCAGCTTGGGTTCTAGCACAGATACGCAGTATTTT.

This sequence joins TRBV11-2 and TRBJ2-1, with D uncertain. The CDR3 extends over 15 amino acids. V was shortened by 1 base and J by 0 bases, with 7 bases between the two germline ends. Germline assignment: CDR1 SGHAT and CDR2 FQNNGV. The CDR3: CASSLAPGSYNEQFF. CDR3 coding DNA: TGTGCCAGCAGCTTAGCGCCCGGCTCCTACAATGAGCAGTTCTTC.

The chain combines TRBV18 with TRBJ2-7, with D perhaps matching TRBD1 (6 bases). The CDR3 has 13 residues. The germline gives CDR1 KGHSH, CDR2 LQKENI. Trimming pared 3 bases from V and 7 bases from J, leaving 13 bases between. In DNA, the CDR3 is TGTGCCAGCTCACCCAACAGGGTGGGGGAGCAGTACTTC. Translation: CASSPNRVGEQYF.

The J gene is TRBJ1-2, the V gene TRBV5-1; 10 nucleotides match TRBD1. The length of the CDR3 is 15 residues. After removal of 4 bases from V and 3 bases from J, the junction contained 6 bases not matched to a gene. The germline CDR1 and CDR2 sequences are SGHRS and YFSETQ. The CDR3: CASSKSGTGDYGYTF. CDR3 bases: TGCGCCAGCAGCAAATCCGGGACAGGGGACTATGGCTACACCTTC.

J is TRBJ1-1 and V is TRBV7-9; the D gene is possibly TRBD1 (5 bases). Germline CDR1 is SEHNR and CDR2 is FQNEAQ (reference sequence). The CDR3 contains 15 residues. The V end lost 5 bases, the J end lost 1 base, and 14 bases lay between the germline ends. CDR3 in DNA: TGTGCCAGCAGCCTCGGGGCAACAGCGAACACTGAAGCTTTCTTT. Amino acid sequence: CASSLGATANTEAFF. Looking up the rest from reference TRBV7-9 and TRBJ1-1 gives the full variable domain: DTGVSQNPRHKITKRGQNVTFRCDPISEHNRLYWYRQTLGQGPEFLTYFQNEAQLEKSRLLSDRFSAERPKGSFSTLEIQRTEQGDSAMYLCASSLGATANTEAFFGQGTRLTVV.

V and J are TRBV6-6 and TRBJ2-7; D uncertain. V lost 0 bases, J lost 7 bases, and 19 bases lay in between. The CDR3 loop spans 16 amino acids. Germline lookup yields CDR1 MNHNY and CDR2 SVGAGI (reference sequence). The CDR3 region is CASSYSSRVPLGEQYF. Written as DNA, the CDR3 is TGTGCCAGCAGTTACTCGAGTAGGGTCCCTTTAGGTGAGCAGTACTTC.

V is TRBV6-6 and J is TRBJ2-7; TRBD1 or TRBD2 may be the D gene (5 bases each). The CDR3 length is 14 residues. V lost 0 bases and J 6 bases, leaving 12 bases between the germline ends. Germline CDR1 is MNHNY and CDR2 is SVGAGI (reference sequence). The CDR3 spells CASSYSTEGSEQYF. The DNA for the CDR3 is TGTGCCAGCAGTTACTCGACTGAGGGGAGCGAGCAGTACTTC.

The chain links TRBV18 to TRBJ2-7, with 10 bases identical to TRBD1. The germline V gene has CDR1 KGHSH and CDR2 LQKENI. V lost 5 bases and J lost 3; bases outside the gene matches: 4. The CDR3 runs to 14 residues. The CDR3 DNA reads TGTGCCAGCTCAAGGACAGGGGGAGGCTACGAGCAGTACTTC. This codes for CASSRTGGGYEQYF.

The gene calls are TRBV5-6 and TRBJ2-7, with a weak D call TRBD1 (5 bases). Germline V CDR1 and CDR2: SGHDT, YYEEEE. The CDR3 consists of 16 residues. V lost 4 bases to trimming and J lost 2 bases, with 19 bases between them. The CDR3 coding sequence is TGTGCCAGCAGCCAACGACAGCTTACCCGGACCTACGAGCAGTACTTC. Translation gives CASSQRQLTRTYEQYF.

This chain uses TRBV30 with TRBJ1-2, with no clear D. Germline values: CDR1 GTSNPN, CDR2 SVGIG (reference sequence). The CDR3 loop spans 13 amino acids. The V and J ends lost 3 bases and 8 bases respectively, with 16 bases between them. CDR3 coding DNA: TGTGCCTGGAGAGTGGGCGGCCTTGGAGGCTACACCTTC. Protein product: CAWRVGGLGGYTF.

The chain couples TRBV7-3 to TRBJ2-3, with 7 bases fitting TRBD2. Germline V CDR1 and CDR2: SGHTA, FQGTGA. The V gene end was trimmed by 4 bases and the J gene end by 4 bases; junction bases not matched to a gene: 8. This CDR3 comprises 15 residues. The DNA for the CDR3 is TGTGCCAGCAGCTGGAGGGAGGGGCACCCAGATACGCAGTATTTT. Its translation is CASSWREGHPDTQYF.

The V and J genes are TRBV7-8 and TRBJ2-7, with 12 bases identical to TRBD2. This CDR3 is 15 amino acids long. V was pared by 4 bases and J by 1 base, with 2 bases of the junction left unmatched. Looked up from germline, CDR1 is SGHVS and CDR2 is FQNEAQ. In nucleotides, the CDR3 is TGTGCCAGCAGCTCGGGGACTAGCGGGTCCTACGAGCAGTACTTC. It translates to CASSSGTSGSYEQYF.